This passage covers 30 T cell receptor beta chains from one sample sequenced in a study of T-cell reconstitution after alpha-beta-depleted transplantation in children. Unique molecular identifiers were built into the TCRbeta library. TCRdb re-called the PCR reads with MiXCR, one entry per CDR3 protein. The table lists about 590,000 distinct CDR3 sequences, 10% to 15% of them singletons, with 2.2% in the top ten. This specimen was PBMCs, mostly from graft donor cells, taken 360 days after TCRalphabeta/CD19-depleted stem cell transplant. The receptor source for this set is a male patient aged 10 to 17 who had a stem cell transplant for acute myeloid leukemia, so the T cells may come from the graft donor.

Points on this clonotype: A clone one base away is much larger, so this may be a read error. This sequence joins TRBV18 and TRBJ2-7; D might be TRBD1 (5 bases). V was clipped by 8 bases and J by 3 bases, with 17 bases between them. The CDR3 runs to 14 residues. CDR1 is KGHSH, CDR2 LQKENI, per germline. The CDR3 DNA follows: TGTGCCAGCAGCCCTTTAGGGGTGAACTACGAGCAGTACTTC. It is translated as CASSPLGVNYEQYF. Full variable domain (missing parts from reference TRBV18 and TRBJ2-7): NAGVMQNPRHLVRRRGQEARLRCSPMKGHSHVYWYRQLPEEGLKFMVYLQKENIIDESGMPKERFSAEFPKEGPSILRIQQVVRGDSAAYFCASSPLGVNYEQYFGPGTRLTVT.

This clonotype was seen a few times. The chain has TRBV27 and TRBJ2-7; possible D gene TRBD1, 6 bases. Germline lookup yields CDR1 MNHEY and CDR2 SMNVEV (reference sequence). V lost 5 bases and J 5 bases, leaving 19 bases between the germline ends. The CDR3 is made up of 15 amino acids. The CDR3 DNA follows: TGTGCCAGCAGTCTACAGGGTGGGTTTAGCCACGAGCAGTACTTC. Its translation: CASSLQGGFSHEQYF.

This clonotype was found a few times. This sequence joins TRBV12-3 or TRBV12-4 and TRBJ2-1; D might be TRBD2 (6 bases). The V and J ends lost 5 bases and 2 bases respectively, with 13 bases between them. This CDR3 contains 15 residues. Here the CDR3 reads CASSQPGLAYNEQFF. CDR3 DNA sequence: TGTGCCAGCAGTCAGCCGGGACTGGCCTACAATGAGCAGTTCTTC.

The table lists this clonotype with many counts. The chain combines TRBV7-2 with TRBJ2-3; maybe TRBD2 (6 bases). V was cut by 5 bases and J by 0 bases, with 18 bases left in between. Germline V gene sequence: CDR1 SGHTA, CDR2 FQGNSA. This CDR3 is 17 amino acids long. In DNA form, the CDR3 reads TGTGCCAGCAGCCTTGTCGGGAGAGGGTCTAGCACAGATACGCAGTATTTT. It encodes CASSLVGRGSSTDTQYF.

The rearrangement uses TRBV18 and TRBJ1-2; D not certain. Germline V gives CDR1 KGHSH, CDR2 LQKENI. Trimming stripped 1 base from V and 4 bases from J, with 13 bases between. The CDR3 contains 15 residues. CDR3 sequence: CASSPLNDPFYGYTF. DNA for the CDR3: TGTGCCAGCTCACCACTGAACGACCCGTTCTATGGCTACACCTTC.

As DNA, the CDR3 is TGCGCCAGCAGCCACGGGACTAGCGGGAGCCTGATTACCGAGCAGTACTTC. Its protein product is CASSHGTSGSLITEQYF. The V call is TRBV5-1, the J call TRBJ2-7; 14 bases are shared with TRBD2. The V segment lost 4 bases and the J segment 6 bases; nucleotides outside the gene matches: 12. The V gene's germline CDR1 is SGHRS and CDR2 YFSETQ. The CDR3 sequence is 17 residues long.

The chain carries TRBV20-1 and TRBJ2-5; D is unresolved. Trimming shortened V by 1 base and J by 5 bases, and 8 bases separated the two germline ends. The CDR3 is made up of 12 amino acids. Germline loops: CDR1 DFQATT, CDR2 SNEGSKA (reference sequence). The CDR3 sequence is CSARVGRETQYF. Written as DNA, the CDR3 is TGCAGTGCTAGAGTGGGAAGGGAGACCCAGTACTTC.

This clonotype was picked up a small number of times. The V call is TRBV19, the J call TRBJ2-7, with a weak D call TRBD2 (5 bases). V dropped 5 bases and J dropped 2 bases, with 10 bases sitting between them. The CDR3 loop spans 13 amino acids. CDR1 is LNHDA and CDR2 is SQIVND in the germline V gene (reference sequence). DNA of the CDR3: TGTGCCAGTAGTCCCGGGGTAACCTACGAGCAGTACTTC. Its protein is CASSPGVTYEQYF.

In its sample, this clonotype was seen many times. V usage is TRBV12-3 or TRBV12-4 and J usage is TRBJ2-1, with D unresolved. Trimming pared 5 bases from V and 7 bases from J, leaving 12 bases between. This CDR3 region has 13 residues. CDR3 protein: CASSPGYWNEQFF. In DNA, the CDR3 is TGTGCCAGCAGTCCCGGCTATTGGAATGAGCAGTTCTTC.

This clonotype was seen more than once but under ten times. The chain combines TRBV6-1 with TRBJ2-1; D unclear. The CDR3 has 15 residues. Germline V gene lookup returns CDR1 MNHNS and CDR2 SASEGT. V shed 7 bases and J shed 0 bases, with 13 bases lying between them. The CDR3 DNA reads as TGTGCCAGCACCCCAAAAAGGCCCTCCTACAATGAGCAGTTCTTC. Translated: CASTPKRPSYNEQFF.

V usage is TRBV20-1 and J usage is TRBJ2-2; no firm D call. CDR1 and CDR2 (germline): DFQATT, SNEGSKA (reference sequence). With 3 bases removed from V and 2 bases from J, the gap between germline ends came to 10 bases. The CDR3 has 14 amino acids. The CDR3: CSASIIPNTGELFF. CDR3 nucleotides: TGCAGTGCTAGTATCATCCCAAACACCGGGGAGCTGTTTTTT.

This clonotype was seen more than once but under ten times. The rearrangement uses TRBV6-5 and TRBJ2-5, with 7 bases matching TRBD2. In germline, CDR1 is MNHEY, CDR2 SVGAGI. V was pared by 2 bases and J by 3 bases, with 6 bases of the junction left unmatched. The CDR3 runs to 15 residues. This CDR3 is CASSYPGLGEETQYF. The CDR3 coding sequence is TGTGCCAGCAGTTACCCAGGACTAGGAGAAGAGACCCAGTACTTC.

This clonotype was found a few times. The CDR3 spells CASSPGNGAFF. CDR3 DNA sequence: TGTGCCAGCAGTCCCGGGAATGGGGCTTTCTTT. The chain joins TRBV2 to TRBJ1-1, with D hard to call. V was pared by 5 bases and J by 11 bases, with 12 bases between. The CDR3 length is 11 residues. Looked up from germline, CDR1 is SNHLY and CDR2 is FYNNEI.

The sample holds a few counts of this clonotype. The chain is built from TRBV10-3 and TRBJ2-1; 10 bases match TRBD2. CDR1 is ENHRY, CDR2 SYGVKD, per germline. With 10 bases clipped from V and 3 bases from J, the junction kept 6 bases outside the gene matches. The CDR3 loop spans 14 amino acids. The CDR3: CATTGTSDYNEQFF. CDR3 nucleotides: TGTGCCACCACCGGGACTAGCGACTACAATGAGCAGTTCTTC.

This clonotype came up a few times. CDR3 amino acids: CAWETDREIAKNIQYF. The CDR3 DNA follows: TGTGCGTGGGAAACCGACAGGGAGATTGCCAAAAACATTCAGTACTTC. The rearrangement joins TRBV25-1 to TRBJ2-4, with 7 positions matching TRBD1. The germline V gene has CDR1 MGHDK and CDR2 SYGVNS. The CDR3 runs 16 residues.

The J gene is TRBJ2-1, the V gene TRBV7-2; 9 bases fit TRBD2. This CDR3 region has 17 residues. J lost 2 bases, V lost 5 bases, and 10 bases had no gene match. Germline-derived CDR1 and CDR2 are SGHTA and FQGNSA. The CDR3 reads CASSRPPSGKTYNEQFF. In DNA form, the CDR3 reads TGTGCCAGCAGCCGCCCCCCTAGCGGGAAAACCTACAATGAGCAGTTCTTC.

This clonotype was found many times. The CDR3 nucleotides are TGTGCCAGCTTGGCTAGCGGGATATACAATGAGCAGTTCTTC. It is translated as CASLASGIYNEQFF. The chain carries TRBV28 and TRBJ2-1, with 9 positions matching TRBD2. The CDR3 consists of 14 residues. Germline CDR1 is MDHEN and CDR2 is SYDVKM. After removal of 8 bases from V and 4 bases from J, the junction contained 6 bases not matched to a gene.

This clonotype was seen at least ten times. The J gene is TRBJ2-3, the V gene TRBV6-5, with 7 bases lining up with TRBD1. CDR1 is MNHEY, CDR2 SVGAGI, per germline. The CDR3 totals 18 residues. The ends lost 0 bases at V and 2 bases at J; junction bases unmatched: 11. This CDR3 is CASSYSPPAGTVTDTQYF. In DNA form, the CDR3 reads TGTGCCAGCAGTTACTCCCCACCCGCCGGGACAGTCACAGATACGCAGTATTTT.

The chain carries TRBV20-1 and TRBJ2-1; 13 bases agree with TRBD2. Germline CDR1 and CDR2: DFQATT and SNEGSKA (reference sequence). Trimming at V came to 1 base and at J to 4 bases, leaving 13 bases not matched to a gene. The CDR3 has 19 amino acids. In nucleotides, the CDR3 is TGCAGTGCTAGAGGAAACGGACTAGCGGGAGAGTGGGTTTACAATGAGCAGTTCTTC. It encodes CSARGNGLAGEWVYNEQFF.

In this sample, this clonotype turned up many times. The chain links TRBV15 to TRBJ2-5, with TRBD1 matching 7 bases. J lost 3 bases, V lost 0 bases, and 4 bases had no gene match. Germline CDR1 and CDR2: LNHNV and YYDKDF (reference sequence). CDR3 length: 15 amino acids. CDR3 residues: CATSREDRWEETQYF. CDR3 in DNA: TGTGCCACCAGCAGAGAGGACAGGTGGGAAGAGACCCAGTACTTC.

This clonotype has more than one count but fewer than ten. The chain employs TRBV15 and TRBJ1-5, with D hard to call. The length of the CDR3 is 12 residues. Germline V gene data show CDR1 as LNHNV and CDR2 as YYDKDF (reference sequence). V was trimmed by 1 base and J by 7 bases, leaving 5 bases between them. CDR3: CATSRGRQPQHF. For the CDR3, the DNA is TGTGCCACCAGCAGAGGTCGGCAGCCCCAGCATTTT. The full variable domain, rest sourced from reference TRBV15 and TRBJ1-5, is DAMVIQNPRYQVTQFGKPVTLSCSQTLNHNVMYWYQQKSSQAPKLLFHYYDKDFNNEADTPDNFQSRRPNTSFCFLDIRSPGLGDTAMYLCATSRGRQPQHFGDGTRLSIL.

The chain is built from TRBV12-3 or TRBV12-4 and TRBJ2-3, with D unresolved. The CDR3 is made up of 13 amino acids. V lost 6 bases and J lost 0, with 7 bases in between. This chain's CDR3 is CASRVYSTDTQYF. DNA for the CDR3: TGTGCCAGCAGGGTATACAGCACAGATACGCAGTATTTT.

This clonotype was seen repeatedly, ten times or more. The chain links TRBV5-1 to TRBJ2-1, with 7 positions matching TRBD2. The CDR3 spans 15 residues. Germline V gene data show CDR1 as SGHRS and CDR2 as YFSETQ. The ends lost 0 bases at V and 5 bases at J; junction bases unmatched: 5. The CDR3 nucleotides read TGCGCCAGCAGCTTGGGCCTAGCGGCTAACAATGAGCAGTTCTTC. As protein: CASSLGLAANNEQFF.

This clonotype has ten or more counts. The rearrangement uses TRBV28 and TRBJ2-7; the match to TRBD2 covers 11 bases. Per the germline V gene, CDR1 is MDHEN and CDR2 is SYDVKM. The J segment lost 5 bases and the V segment lost 8 bases, leaving 8 bases of the junction unmatched. The CDR3 totals 14 residues. CDR3 in DNA: TGTGCCAGCGGGCGACTAGCGGGAATCAACGAGCAGTACTTC. This encodes CASGRLAGINEQYF. Based on the CDR3 plus reference TRBV28 and TRBJ2-7, the full variable domain is DVKVTQSSRYLVKRTGEKVFLECVQDMDHENMFWYRQDPGLGLRLIYFSYDVKMKEKGDIPEGYSVSREKKERFSLILESASTNQTSMYLCASGRLAGINEQYFGPGTRLTVT.

This clonotype was detected only a few times. The chain is built from TRBV7-2 and TRBJ1-2; TRBD1 might be the D (6 bases). The CDR3 runs to 14 residues. Germline values: CDR1 SGHTA, CDR2 FQGNSA. Trimming removed 0 bases at V and 5 bases at J, with 10 bases between. The CDR3 sequence is CASSLAYREYGYTF. The CDR3 bases are TGTGCCAGCAGCTTAGCGTACAGGGAATATGGCTACACCTTC.

DNA for the CDR3: TGCAGTGCTAGCCGTACCGGGGGACAGACAATTGGTAATCAGCCCCAGCATTTT. This codes for CSASRTGGQTIGNQPQHF. The V call is TRBV20-1, the J call TRBJ1-5, with 7 bases lining up with TRBD1. Germline trimming cut 3 bases from V and 4 bases from J; bases unmatched to any gene: 18. Germline V gene data show CDR1 as DFQATT and CDR2 as SNEGSKA (reference sequence). CDR3 length: 18 residues.

The chain carries TRBV21-1 and TRBJ2-4. TRBV21-1 is tagged as a pseudogene. The CDR3 has 14 residues. CDR3 residues: CASSKEKGKNIQYF. DNA for the CDR3: TGTGCCAGCAGCAAGGAAAAGGGCAAAAACATTCAGTACTTC.

This clonotype came up a few times. At one of its ends the junction is not consistent with the germline gene, which may arise from a read error. The V call is TRBV7-7, the J call TRBJ2-1, with D maybe TRBD1 (8 bases). The CDR3 spans 14 residues. The germline CDR1 and CDR2 sequences are SSHAT and FNYEAQ (reference sequence). The CDR3 coding sequence is TGTGCTAGCAGCTCCGGACAGGGAGGGAATGAGCAGTTCTTC. Translating it yields CASSSGQGGNEQFF.

The chain uses TRBV11-2 and TRBJ2-1, with TRBD2 matching over 14 bases. Germline V gene sequence: CDR1 SGHAT, CDR2 FQNNGV. The ends lost 2 bases at V and 8 bases at J; junction bases unmatched: 8. The CDR3 runs 17 residues. The CDR3 DNA is TGTGCCAGCAGCTTATTGGGACTAGCGGGAGTTAGAGATGAGCAGTTCTTC. It codes for CASSLLGLAGVRDEQFF.

This chain joins TRBV27 and TRBJ1-5; D remains unclear. Germline assignment: CDR1 MNHEY and CDR2 SMNVEV (reference sequence). The CDR3 contains 14 residues. V lost 2 bases to trimming and J lost 6 bases, with 11 bases between them. The CDR3 nucleotides read TGTGCCAGCAGTTTAGACTCCTGGGGTCAGCCCCAGCATTTT. This gives the protein CASSLDSWGQPQHF.